This T cell receptor beta chain was obtained from a study of cytomegalovirus exposure and HLA in healthy donors. Both 60 Vbeta primers and 13 Jbeta primers went into the PCR. The table came from immunoSEQ multiplex PCR; TCRdb's copy has only in-frame clones and leaves some out. The sample has about 190,000 clones, 65% to 80% seen once. Study results and limitations: Later findings reportedly placed an Asian-associated ancestry cluster below the approximately 670-donor mean for N-insertions. It was in a later analysis that TCR association rates were seen to vary by HLA locus, highest for DRB1 and lowest for HLA-C. Presence/absence analysis assumed near-uniform sequencing depth across donors.

This CDR3 has 14 residues. V was pared by 8 bases and J by 3 bases, with 14 bases between. In germline, CDR1 is MDHEN, CDR2 SYDVKM. Worth noting for this clone: The antigen remains unidentified.

Sequenced material: PBMCs. The V gene is TRBV28, the J gene TRBJ1-5; possibly TRBD1 for D (5 bases). This clonotype was obtained from a man under 40 in good health and CMV-seropositive. The CDR3 bases are TGTGCCAGCCGAGATCGACAGACCAATCAGCCCCAGCATTTT. Residues: CASRDRQTNQPQHF. Full variable domain (outside the CDR3, taken from reference TRBV28 and TRBJ1-5): DVKVTQSSRYLVKRTGEKVFLECVQDMDHENMFWYRQDPGLGLRLIYFSYDVKMKEKGDIPEGYSVSREKKERFSLILESASTNQTSMYLCASRDRQTNQPQHFGDGTRLSIL.